What follows are 15 T cell receptor beta chains derived from one specimen sequenced in a study of CD8 T cells in Susac syndrome. A quantity of roughly 0.5 to 1 ug RNA underwent reverse transcription using random hexamers. TCRdb reprocessed the immunoSEQ multiplex PCR reads via MiXCR and lists one record per CDR3 protein. The sample consists of more than 150,000 distinct CDR3 sequences, around 94% of them appearing once. Specimen: CD4+ T cells from PBMCs. The origin of the receptors is a human donor in good health.

This chain links TRBV12-3 or TRBV12-4 with TRBJ2-2; 7 nucleotides line up with TRBD2. The CDR3 runs to 15 residues. Trimming removed 4 bases from V and 2 bases from J; junction bases left unmatched: 4. CDR3 nucleotides: TGTGCCAGCAGTTCACTAGCGACAAACACCGGGGAGCTGTTTTTT. Residues: CASSSLATNTGELFF.

V gene TRBV24-1 combines with J gene TRBJ2-2; 7 bases line up with TRBD1. CDR3 length equals 13 residues. Germline V gives CDR1 KGHDR, CDR2 SFDVKD. J lost 7 bases, V lost 9 bases, and 7 bases had no gene match. In DNA, the CDR3 is TGTGCCACCTCGGGACAGCCGGTCGGGGAGCTGTTTTTT. Translated, it gives CATSGQPVGELFF.

CDR3 nucleotides: TGTGCCAGTAGATTTAAGACTAGCGGAACCTACGAGCAGTACTTC. It yields the protein CASRFKTSGTYEQYF. This chain links TRBV19 with TRBJ2-7; TRBD2 aligns across 9 bases. Germline CDR1 LNHDA, CDR2 SQIVND (reference sequence). The CDR3 runs 15 residues. V lost 6 bases to trimming and J lost 2 bases; unmatched junction nucleotides: 8.

The chain is built from TRBV3-1 and TRBJ1-2; D is unresolved. V was shortened by 0 bases and J by 4 bases, with 6 bases between the two germline ends. The CDR3 sequence is 13 residues long. Germline V CDR1 and CDR2: LGHDT, YNNKEL (reference sequence). The CDR3 coding sequence is TGTGCCAGCAGCCAAGAAGGATTCTATGGCTACACCTTC. This encodes CASSQEGFYGYTF.

The chain joins TRBV12-3 or TRBV12-4 to TRBJ2-1; D unclear. The V end lost 7 bases, the J end lost 3 bases, and 4 bases lay between the germline ends. The CDR3 has 11 amino acids. CDR3 in DNA: TGTGCCAGCAAATTCTACAATGAGCAGTTCTTC. Amino acids: CASKFYNEQFF.

This sequence joins TRBV30 and TRBJ1-6, with D tentatively TRBD1 (5 bases). CDR3 size: 14 residues. V was pared by 3 bases and J by 10 bases, with 16 bases between. Germline V gene sequence: CDR1 GTSNPN, CDR2 SVGIG (reference sequence). DNA of the CDR3: TGTGCCTGGAGGCTACCGGGGGACCCCTCACCCCTCCACTTT. Amino acid sequence: CAWRLPGDPSPLHF.

The V call is TRBV2, the J call TRBJ1-1; D gene uncertain. CDR3 length: 12 amino acids. Germline CDR1 SNHLY, CDR2 FYNNEI. The V end lost 7 bases, the J end lost 2 bases, and 8 bases lay between the germline ends. CDR3: CASTRTNTEAFF. CDR3 in DNA: TGTGCCAGCACCCGAACCAACACTGAAGCTTTCTTT.

This rearrangement joins TRBV6-5 to TRBJ2-1; 12 nucleotides match TRBD1. The V gene's germline CDR1 is MNHEY and CDR2 SVGAGI. Trimming at V came to 5 bases and at J to 10 bases, leaving 9 bases not matched to a gene. This CDR3 is built from 15 residues. The CDR3: CASSRSGTGGWEQFF. The CDR3 DNA reads as TGTGCCAGCAGTAGGAGCGGGACAGGGGGCTGGGAGCAGTTCTTC.

The chain links TRBV5-1 to TRBJ2-3; no firm D call. The CDR3 covers 13 residues. Trimming shortened V by 3 bases and J by 0 bases, and 5 bases separated the two germline ends. CDR1 is SGHRS and CDR2 is YFSETQ in the germline V gene. The CDR3 DNA is TGCGCCAGCAGCTCTTCTAGCACAGATACGCAGTATTTT. Translating it yields CASSSSSTDTQYF.

This clonotype is a singleton in its sample. The chain uses TRBV5-1 and TRBJ1-2; D gene uncertain. Between the trimmed V and J ends, which lost 2 bases and 1 base, there was a span of 12 bases. Germline loops: CDR1 SGHRS, CDR2 YFSETQ. The CDR3 has 15 amino acids. The CDR3 DNA follows: TGCGCCAGCAGCTTCGGGGAGGAGGATAACTATGGCTACACCTTC. The encoded protein is CASSFGEEDNYGYTF.

Remarks on this clonotype: The junction shows a germline mismatch at one end, possibly a read error. The chain joins TRBV12-3 or TRBV12-4 to TRBJ2-1; 7 positions agree with TRBD1. CDR3 length equals 15 residues. The CDR3 DNA sequence: TGTGACAGCACTCAAGACAGGGTAGTTAAAAATGAGCAGTTCTTC. This gives the protein CDSTQDRVVKNEQFF.

The chain has TRBV24-1 and TRBJ2-3, with D possibly matching TRBD2 (5 bases). V gave up 3 bases and J gave up 0 bases, with 12 bases separating them. Germline CDR1 is KGHDR and CDR2 is SFDVKD. The CDR3 covers 16 residues. The CDR3 region is CATSDVLAQSTDTQYF. The CDR3 coding sequence is TGTGCCACCAGTGATGTCTTAGCGCAGAGCACAGATACGCAGTATTTT.

The V gene is TRBV14, the J gene TRBJ1-6, with D unclear. This CDR3 is built from 17 residues. From germline, CDR1 is SGHDN and CDR2 FVKESK. Trimming removed 0 bases from V and 4 bases from J, with 13 bases in between. CDR3 protein: CASSQDPRAAYNSPLHF. CDR3 sequence (DNA): TGTGCCAGCAGCCAAGATCCCCGGGCGGCATATAATTCACCCCTCCACTTT.

The chain joins TRBV12-3 or TRBV12-4 to TRBJ2-1; maybe TRBD2 (6 bases). This CDR3 contains 14 residues. V lost 7 bases and J 0 bases, leaving 10 bases between the germline ends. CDR3 nucleotide sequence: TGTGCCAGCACCCCCGGGGGCTCCTACAATGAGCAGTTCTTC. This translates into CASTPGGSYNEQFF.

V gene TRBV4-3 combines with J gene TRBJ1-1, with TRBD1 as a possible D gene (6 bases). Germline V gene sequence: CDR1 LGHNA, CDR2 YSLEER. The V end lost 5 bases, the J end lost 6 bases, and 25 bases lay between the germline ends. The CDR3 extends over 17 amino acids. CDR3 DNA sequence: TGCGCCAGCAGCTACGATCTGCTCCGTCACAGGGCCCCTGAAGCTTTCTTT. Translation: CASSYDLLRHRAPEAFF.